The 9 T cell receptor beta chains below all came from one sample that was sequenced in a study of cytomegalovirus exposure and HLA in healthy donors. The PCR made use of 60 Vbeta and 13 Jbeta primers. TCRdb keeps only in-frame clones here, not all; method: immunoSEQ multiplex PCR. The ten most abundant clones cover roughly 2% of a sample with just over 150,000 clones. The sequencing input was PBMCs. All receptors come from a young man in good health and CMV-seronegative.

V usage is TRBV18 and J usage is TRBJ1-1, with D possibly being TRBD1 (6 bases). CDR1 and CDR2 (germline): KGHSH, LQKENI. The CDR3 loop spans 14 amino acids. Trimming removed 4 bases at V and 5 bases at J, with 14 bases between. CDR3 sequence (DNA): TGTGCCAGCTCACGGGACACCCCCGGGACTGAAGCTTTCTTT. This translates into CASSRDTPGTEAFF.

The J gene is TRBJ1-2, the V gene TRBV5-1; 9 bases are a match to TRBD1. Trimming at V came to 4 bases and at J to 8 bases, leaving 12 bases not matched to a gene. The CDR3 has 15 amino acids. Germline V gene lookup returns CDR1 SGHRS and CDR2 YFSETQ. CDR3 coding DNA: TGCGCCAGCAGCGTTGGGACAGGGCCGTCGGTGGGCTACACCTTC. This encodes CASSVGTGPSVGYTF.

The chain combines TRBV27 with TRBJ1-4, with D possibly TRBD1 on 5 matching bases. V was trimmed by 2 bases and J by 8 bases, leaving 15 bases between them. The CDR3 sequence is 15 residues long. Germline lookup yields CDR1 MNHEY and CDR2 SMNVEV (reference sequence). DNA of the CDR3: TGTGCCAGCAGTTTAGGGGCACAGACGAGGGAAAAACTGTTTTTT. This sequence encodes CASSLGAQTREKLFF.

The chain recombines TRBV7-3 with TRBJ2-7, with 7 bases that match TRBD2. The CDR3 extends over 16 amino acids. Unmatched junction bases numbered 9, after V lost 2 bases and J lost 2 bases. Germline V gene data show CDR1 as SGHTA and CDR2 as FQGTGA. CDR3 sequence reads: CASSLYGASGAYEQYF. CDR3 nucleotide sequence: TGTGCCAGCAGCTTATATGGTGCTAGCGGAGCCTACGAGCAGTACTTC.

The gene calls are TRBV7-8 and TRBJ2-1; 9 bases are a match to TRBD1. J was trimmed by 8 bases and V by 0 bases; bases with no gene match: 8. Germline values: CDR1 SGHVS, CDR2 FQNEAQ. CDR3 size: 16 residues. The CDR3 sequence: CASSLATGGSLYEQFF. CDR3 bases: TGTGCCAGCAGCTTAGCAACAGGGGGCTCTTTGTATGAGCAGTTCTTC.

V gene TRBV5-1 combines with J gene TRBJ2-7; perhaps TRBD2 as D (6 bases). Germline V gene data show CDR1 as SGHRS and CDR2 as YFSETQ. Trimming pared 1 base from V and 0 bases from J, leaving 11 bases between. The CDR3 contains 15 residues. CDR3 in amino acids: CASSLSGGTSYEQYF. The CDR3 bases are TGCGCCAGCAGCTTGTCTGGCGGGACCTCCTACGAGCAGTACTTC.

The V gene is TRBV10-3, the J gene TRBJ2-7; D unresolved. This CDR3 region has 15 residues. Trimming left V 3 bases short and J 2 bases short, with 14 bases between. Germline CDR1 and CDR2: ENHRY and SYGVKD. The chain's CDR3 is CAISERELPTYEQYF. CDR3 coding DNA: TGTGCCATCAGTGAAAGAGAGTTACCTACCTACGAGCAGTACTTC.

Of note for this clone: The same CDR3 is also encoded by other DNA sequences in this sample. The chain couples TRBV5-1 to TRBJ2-7, with D maybe TRBD1 (6 bases). The CDR3 totals 14 residues. Germline V CDR1 and CDR2: SGHRS, YFSETQ. The V gene lost 0 bases and the J gene lost 4 bases, with 11 bases spanning the gap. The CDR3 DNA follows: TGCGCCAGCAGCTTGGGGGGACAATCTTACGAGCAGTACTTC. The encoded protein is CASSLGGQSYEQYF.

The chain recombines TRBV7-8 with TRBJ2-7; possible D gene TRBD1, 5 bases. The CDR3 is 15 residues long. Germline lookup yields CDR1 SGHVS and CDR2 FQNEAQ. Trimming removed 1 base from V and 2 bases from J, with 12 bases in between. In nucleotides, the CDR3 is TGTGCCAGCAGCTTAGAGCTAGGGGCAGCCTACGAGCAGTACTTC. Protein: CASSLELGAAYEQYF.